This TCR beta chain was recovered during a study of OX40 agonist ivuxolimab in advanced cancers. Study context: The group had a mean age of 60 years, ranged from roughly 20 to 80, and was 82.7% male.

Assay used: immunoSEQ multiplex PCR; TCRdb lists only in-frame clones, some missing. The sample records some 40,000 clones, 92% being singletons. The CDR3 length is 13 residues. V was shortened by 3 bases and J by 4 bases, with 10 bases between the two germline ends. CDR1 is SGDLS and CDR2 is YYNGEE in the germline V gene. This chain connects TRBV9 to TRBJ2-5; tentatively, D is TRBD1 (5 bases). Sequenced here: CD4+ or CD8+ T cells sorted from blood, sampled in a trial of the OX40 agonist ivuxolimab. The sequence was collected from an adult with an advanced solid tumor such as melanoma, head and neck, liver or kidney cancer. The CDR3, as DNA: TGTGCCAGCAGCGCGGACACGAGAGAGACCCAGTACTTC. Translation: CASSADTRETQYF.